The next 10 T cell receptor beta chains were all read from a single sample in a study of blood T cell repertoires in COVID-19. TCRdb keeps only in-frame clones here, not all; method: immunoSEQ multiplex PCR. This repertoire shows about 210,000 clones, about 91% found once; its top ten account for approximately 1.5%. Sequenced material: peripheral blood. These receptors all stem from a man aged 18 to 29 with active or convalescent COVID-19.

The chain employs TRBV30 and TRBJ2-5; D might be TRBD2 (5 bases). Germline lookup yields CDR1 GTSNPN and CDR2 SVGIG (reference sequence). The CDR3 has 16 amino acids. V lost 3 bases, J lost 7 bases, and 24 bases lay in between. The CDR3: CAWSGTFPAAAGTQYF. The DNA of the CDR3 is TGTGCCTGGAGCGGCACGTTTCCCGCGGCGGCGGGGACCCAGTACTTC.

This sequence joins TRBV24-1 and TRBJ2-7; tentative D call: TRBD1 (5 bases). Trimming removed 4 bases at V and 1 base at J, with 10 bases between. This CDR3 comprises 14 residues. Per the germline V gene, CDR1 is KGHDR and CDR2 is SFDVKD. The CDR3 region is CATSDSHRSYEQYF. The CDR3 bases are TGTGCCACCAGTGACTCCCACAGGTCCTACGAGCAGTACTTC.

The chain is built from TRBV7-2 and TRBJ1-4; tentatively, D is TRBD1 (6 bases). This CDR3 spans 15 amino acids. V dropped 5 bases and J dropped 0 bases, with 10 bases sitting between them. Looked up from germline, CDR1 is SGHTA and CDR2 is FQGNSA. The CDR3 is CASSRGGATNEKLFF. For the CDR3, the DNA is TGTGCCAGCAGCAGAGGGGGAGCAACTAATGAAAAACTGTTTTTT.

The chain employs TRBV4-3 and TRBJ2-7; D may be TRBD1 (8 bases). Germline V CDR1 and CDR2: LGHNA, YSLEER. CDR3 length: 14 amino acids. Trimming left V 4 bases short and J 6 bases short, with 16 bases between. This chain's CDR3 is CASSLGQGLREQYF. The CDR3 coding sequence is TGCGCCAGCAGCCTTGGACAGGGACTACGCGAGCAGTACTTC.

The rearrangement uses TRBV27 and TRBJ2-2; 8 bases are shared with TRBD1. Germline values: CDR1 MNHEY, CDR2 SMNVEV (reference sequence). The V segment lost 1 base and the J segment 5 bases; nucleotides outside the gene matches: 12. There are 18 residues in the CDR3. The DNA for the CDR3 is TGTGCCAGCAGTTTATTCGCTCTTCAGGGGGCGCGGACCGGGGAGCTGTTTTTT. Amino acids: CASSLFALQGARTGELFF.

The chain carries TRBV7-2 and TRBJ1-4; TRBD1 matches at 9 bases. The CDR3 has 15 amino acids. The germline CDR1 and CDR2 sequences are SGHTA and FQGNSA. The J segment lost 7 bases and the V segment lost 5 bases, leaving 8 bases of the junction unmatched. CDR3 coding DNA: TGTGCCAGCAGCACAGGGACAGGGAAGAGTGAAAAACTGTTTTTT. This encodes CASSTGTGKSEKLFF.

The chain couples TRBV6-1 to TRBJ1-2; a possible D gene is TRBD1 (6 bases). Germline V gene lookup returns CDR1 MNHNS and CDR2 SASEGT. V was cut by 2 bases and J by 0 bases, with 13 bases left in between. This CDR3 has 16 residues. CDR3 in DNA: TGTGCCAGCAGTGAAAGGGGGAGTGCGGCTAACTATGGCTACACCTTC. This encodes CASSERGSAANYGYTF.

V and J are TRBV27 and TRBJ2-7, with 9 positions matching TRBD1. The CDR3 runs 20 residues. Germline V gives CDR1 MNHEY, CDR2 SMNVEV (reference sequence). V trimming: 7 bases; J trimming: 5 bases; junction bases outside the gene matches: 27. CDR3 loop: CASTPWIGTGRYPGFHEQYF. DNA of the CDR3: TGTGCCAGCACCCCTTGGATTGGGACAGGGAGATACCCAGGGTTCCACGAGCAGTACTTC.

This chain connects TRBV14 to TRBJ2-5; 7 nucleotides align to TRBD1. The CDR3 spans 16 residues. Per the germline V gene, CDR1 is SGHDN and CDR2 is FVKESK. Losses at the gene ends were 4 bases for V and 4 bases for J; bases not matched to a gene: 12. CDR3: CASSRLSPTGLETQYF. The CDR3 nucleotides read TGTGCCAGCAGCCGCTTATCCCCGACAGGGCTAGAGACCCAGTACTTC.

The V gene is TRBV28, the J gene TRBJ1-1, with D tentatively TRBD1 (6 bases). V gave up 6 bases and J gave up 6 bases, with 11 bases separating them. The CDR3 totals 12 residues. The germline CDR1 and CDR2 sequences are MDHEN and SYDVKM. In nucleotides, the CDR3 is TGTGCCAGCAGACAGGGACGGTCTGAAGCTTTCTTT. Translating gives CASRQGRSEAFF.